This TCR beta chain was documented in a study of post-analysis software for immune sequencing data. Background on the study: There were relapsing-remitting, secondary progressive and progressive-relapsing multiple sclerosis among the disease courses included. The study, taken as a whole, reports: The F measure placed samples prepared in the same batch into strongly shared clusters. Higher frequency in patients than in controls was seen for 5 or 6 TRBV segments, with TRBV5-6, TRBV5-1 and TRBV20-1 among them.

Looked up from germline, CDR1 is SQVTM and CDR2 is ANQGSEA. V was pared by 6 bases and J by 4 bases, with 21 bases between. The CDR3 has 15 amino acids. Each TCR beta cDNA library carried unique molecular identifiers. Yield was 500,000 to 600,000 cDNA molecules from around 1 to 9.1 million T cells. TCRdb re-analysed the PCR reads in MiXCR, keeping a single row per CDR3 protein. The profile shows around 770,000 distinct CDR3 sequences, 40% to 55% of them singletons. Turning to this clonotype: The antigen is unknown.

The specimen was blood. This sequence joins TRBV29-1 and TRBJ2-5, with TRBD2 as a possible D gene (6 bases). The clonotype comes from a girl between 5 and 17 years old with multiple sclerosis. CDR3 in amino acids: CSVETIGTVGETQYF. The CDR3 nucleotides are TGCAGCGTGGAGACGATTGGGACTGTAGGAGAGACCCAGTACTTC.